A selection of T cell receptor beta chains follows, all from one sample in a study of cytomegalovirus exposure and HLA in healthy donors. Sequencing used immunoSEQ multiplex PCR; TCRdb keeps in-frame clones, though not all of them. The data contain about 140,000 clones, approximately 80% of them singletons. The sequencing sample was made of PBMCs. All receptors come from a woman aged 40 to 55 in good health and CMV-seronegative. CDR3s include the opening cysteine and the closing phenylalanine or tryptophan. The D gene is left open where the match is weak.

V,D,J,DNA,CDR3
TRBV11-2,TRBD1,TRBJ2-7,TGTGCCAGCAGCTTCCCCGGGACAGTTTCCTACGAGCAGTACTTC,CASSFPGTVSYEQYF
TRBV6-9,NA,TRBJ2-3,TGTGCCAGCAGTTTGGGCGGTCTAGCGTTGGATACGCAGTATTTT,CASSLGGLALDTQYF
TRBV7-2,TRBD2,TRBJ2-1,TGTGCCAGCAGGTATCGGGGGGACCGCCTTGGGGCGTTCTTC,CASRYRGDRLGAFF
TRBV4-1,TRBD2,TRBJ2-3,TGCGCCAGCAGCCAAGAAGCGACAGTGATAAGCGGGGGTACGCAGTATTTT,CASSQEATVISGGTQYF
TRBV5-1,NA,TRBJ2-3,TGCGCCAGCAGCTTGCGAGGGGGCGCCTTCAGGAGTCCTAGCGAGGTGAGGGATACGCAGTATTTT,CASSLRGGAFRSPSEVRDTQYF
TRBV7-2,NA,TRBJ2-5,TGTGCCAGCAGCTTAAGGTCAGGGGTGAAAGAGACCCAGTACTTC,CASSLRSGVKETQYF
TRBV5-6,NA,TRBJ2-3,TGTGCCAGCAGCGATCTATGGGATACGCAGTATTTT,CASSDLWDTQYF
TRBV18,TRBD1,TRBJ1-3,TGTGCCAGCTCGTCCGGCGGGACAGGTGGAAACACCATATATTTT,CASSSGGTGGNTIYF
TRBV11-1,NA,TRBJ2-4,TGTGCCAGCACCATTTGGGGGGTAAAAGCCAAAAACATTCAGTACTTC,CASTIWGVKAKNIQYF
TRBV30,TRBD2,TRBJ2-5,TGTGCCTGGAGTGCCACCTCGGGACTAGCAGGGGAGACCCAGTACTTC,CAWSATSGLAGETQYF
TRBV18,TRBD2,TRBJ2-7,TGTGCCAGCTCAACTAGCGGGGTTTACGAGCAGTACTTC,CASSTSGVYEQYF
TRBV5-1,NA,TRBJ1-1,TGCGCCAGCAGCTTGGATCCGCGGGGCAACACTGAAGCTTTCTTT,CASSLDPRGNTEAFF
TRBV4-1,TRBD2,TRBJ2-3,TGCGCCAGCAGCCAAGTGGCCAGGCGGGGGGGCTTTACAGATACGCAGTATTTT,CASSQVARRGGFTDTQYF